This TCR beta chain was retrieved from a study of cytomegalovirus exposure and HLA in healthy donors. A word on this clone: A junction boundary mismatches the germline segment, possibly from a read error.

Germline V CDR1 and CDR2: MNHEY, SMNVEV (reference sequence). The CDR3 is 12 residues long. The study ran its PCR with 60 Vbeta and 13 Jbeta primers. Libraries were prepared by immunoSEQ multiplex PCR; TCRdb keeps only in-frame clonotypes and omits some of them. The sample contains 130,000 or so clones, roughly 77% of which appear only once. V is TRBV27 and J is TRBJ2-7, with D hard to call. The TCR was taken from a young man in good health and CMV-seronegative. The sample comprised PBMCs. DNA for the CDR3: TGTGCCAGCGGTTTGGCGGCCTACGAGCAGTACTTC. Amino acids: CASGLAAYEQYF.